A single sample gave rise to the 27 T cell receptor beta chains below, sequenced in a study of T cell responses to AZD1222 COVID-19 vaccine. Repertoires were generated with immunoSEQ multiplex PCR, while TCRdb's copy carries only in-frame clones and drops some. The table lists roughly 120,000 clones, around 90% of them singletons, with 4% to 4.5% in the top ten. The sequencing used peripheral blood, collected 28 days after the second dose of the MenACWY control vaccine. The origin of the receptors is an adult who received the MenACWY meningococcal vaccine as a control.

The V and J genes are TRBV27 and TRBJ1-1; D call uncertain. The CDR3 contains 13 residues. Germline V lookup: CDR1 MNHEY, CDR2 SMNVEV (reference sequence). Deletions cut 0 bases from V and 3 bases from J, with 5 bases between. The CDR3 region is CASSLSGYTEAFF. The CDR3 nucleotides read TGTGCCAGCAGTTTATCGGGGTACACTGAAGCTTTCTTT.

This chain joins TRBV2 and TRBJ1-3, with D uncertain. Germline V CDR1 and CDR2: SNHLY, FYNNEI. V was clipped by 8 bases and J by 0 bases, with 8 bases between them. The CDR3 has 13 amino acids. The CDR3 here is CASRGSSGNTIYF. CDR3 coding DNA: TGTGCCAGCCGAGGGAGCTCTGGAAACACCATATATTTT.

The CDR3 loop is CASSLTVNTEAFF. For the CDR3, the DNA is TGCGCCAGCAGCTTGACAGTGAACACTGAAGCTTTCTTT. This chain uses TRBV5-1 with TRBJ1-1, with unresolved D. This CDR3 has 13 residues. Germline V lookup: CDR1 SGHRS, CDR2 YFSETQ. V shed 1 base and J shed 0 bases, with 4 bases lying between them.

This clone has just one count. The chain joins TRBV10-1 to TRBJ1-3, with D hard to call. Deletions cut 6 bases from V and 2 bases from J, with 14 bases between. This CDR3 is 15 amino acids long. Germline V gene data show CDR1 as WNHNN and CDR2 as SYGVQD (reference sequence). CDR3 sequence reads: CASREGTEAGNTIYF. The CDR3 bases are TGCGCCAGCAGGGAAGGAACGGAGGCTGGAAACACCATATATTTT.

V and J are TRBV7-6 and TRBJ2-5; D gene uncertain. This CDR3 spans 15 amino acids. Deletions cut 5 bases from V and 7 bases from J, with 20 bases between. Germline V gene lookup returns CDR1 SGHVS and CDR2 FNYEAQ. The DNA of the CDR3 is TGTGCCAGCAGCGTAGACCACAGTAGTATTGGGACCCAGTACTTC. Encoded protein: CASSVDHSSIGTQYF.

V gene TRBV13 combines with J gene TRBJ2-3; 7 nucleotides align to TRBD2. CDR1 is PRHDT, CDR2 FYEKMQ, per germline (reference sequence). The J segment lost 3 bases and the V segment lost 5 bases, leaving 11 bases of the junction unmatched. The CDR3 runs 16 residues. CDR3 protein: CASSNGAGDMTDTQYF. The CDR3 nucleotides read TGTGCCAGCAGCAATGGCGCGGGAGATATGACAGATACGCAGTATTTT.

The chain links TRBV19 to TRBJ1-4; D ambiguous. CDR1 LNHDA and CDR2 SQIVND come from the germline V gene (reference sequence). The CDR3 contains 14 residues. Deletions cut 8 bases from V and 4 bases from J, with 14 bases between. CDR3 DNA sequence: TGTGCCAGTTCCTATAAGGGCAGTAATGAAAAACTGTTTTTT. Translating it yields CASSYKGSNEKLFF.

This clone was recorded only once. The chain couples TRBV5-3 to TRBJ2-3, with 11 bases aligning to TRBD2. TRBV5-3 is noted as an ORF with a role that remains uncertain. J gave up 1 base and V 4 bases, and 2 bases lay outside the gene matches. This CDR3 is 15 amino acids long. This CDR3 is CARSRLAGCTDTQYF. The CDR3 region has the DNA TGTGCCAGAAGCCGACTAGCGGGGTGCACAGATACGCAGTATTTT.

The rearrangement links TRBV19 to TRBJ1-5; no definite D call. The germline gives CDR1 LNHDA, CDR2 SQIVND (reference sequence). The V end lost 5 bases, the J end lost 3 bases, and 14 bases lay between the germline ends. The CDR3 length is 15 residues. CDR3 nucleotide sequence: TGTGCCAGTAGTGGCCGGGAGACATACAATCAGCCCCAGCATTTT. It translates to CASSGRETYNQPQHF.

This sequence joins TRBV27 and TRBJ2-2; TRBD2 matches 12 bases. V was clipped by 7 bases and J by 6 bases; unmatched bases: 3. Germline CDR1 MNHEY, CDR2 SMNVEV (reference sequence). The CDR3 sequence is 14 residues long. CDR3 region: CASKLAGGSGELFF. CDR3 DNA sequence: TGTGCCAGCAAACTAGCGGGAGGTTCCGGGGAGCTGTTTTTT.

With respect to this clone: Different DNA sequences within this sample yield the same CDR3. This CDR3 is CASSSRDKNTEAFF. As DNA, the CDR3 is TGTGCCAGCAGCTCCCGGGACAAGAACACTGAAGCTTTCTTT. The chain is built from TRBV5-4 and TRBJ1-1; tentative D call: TRBD1 (6 bases). The V end was cut by 3 bases, the J end by 1 base, with 10 bases between. In germline, CDR1 is SGHNT, CDR2 YYREEE (reference sequence). The length of the CDR3 is 14 residues.

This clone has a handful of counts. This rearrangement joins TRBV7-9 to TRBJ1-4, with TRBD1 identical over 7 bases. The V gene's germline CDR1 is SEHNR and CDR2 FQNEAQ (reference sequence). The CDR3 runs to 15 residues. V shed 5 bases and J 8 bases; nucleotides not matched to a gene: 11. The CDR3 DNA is TGTGCCAGCAGCCGCCGGGAGGGGGCAGAAGAAAAACTGTTTTTT. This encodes CASSRREGAEEKLFF.

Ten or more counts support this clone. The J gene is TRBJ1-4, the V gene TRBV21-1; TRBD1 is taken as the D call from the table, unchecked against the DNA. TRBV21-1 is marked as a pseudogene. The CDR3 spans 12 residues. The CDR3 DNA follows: TGTGCCAGCGGGGACAGTAATGAAAAACTGTTTTTT. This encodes CASGDSNEKLFF.

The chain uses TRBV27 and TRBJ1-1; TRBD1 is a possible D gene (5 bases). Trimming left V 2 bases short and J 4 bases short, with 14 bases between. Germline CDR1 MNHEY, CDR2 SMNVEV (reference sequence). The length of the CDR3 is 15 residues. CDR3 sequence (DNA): TGTGCCAGCAGTTTAATCGGCAAGGGGAGCACTGAAGCTTTCTTT. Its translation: CASSLIGKGSTEAFF.

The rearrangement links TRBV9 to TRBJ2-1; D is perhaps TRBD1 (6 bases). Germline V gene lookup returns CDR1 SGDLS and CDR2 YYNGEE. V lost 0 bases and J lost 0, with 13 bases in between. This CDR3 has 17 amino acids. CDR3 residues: CASSVAGQRVSYNEQFF. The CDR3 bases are TGTGCCAGCAGCGTAGCCGGACAGAGAGTCTCCTACAATGAGCAGTTCTTC.

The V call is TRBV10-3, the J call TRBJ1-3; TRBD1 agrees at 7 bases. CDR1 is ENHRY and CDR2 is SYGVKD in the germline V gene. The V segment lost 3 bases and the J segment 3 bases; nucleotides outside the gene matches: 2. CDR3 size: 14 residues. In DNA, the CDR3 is TGTGCCATCAGTGAAGACAGGGTTGGAAACACCATATATTTT. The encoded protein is CAISEDRVGNTIYF.

In nucleotides, the CDR3 is TGTGCCAGCAGTGAACTCGGGGGACAGGACGGCTACGAGCAGTACTTC. The encoded protein is CASSELGGQDGYEQYF. The V and J genes are TRBV6-1 and TRBJ2-7; 8 bases are shared with TRBD1. CDR3 length: 16 amino acids. V shed 2 bases, J shed 3 bases, and the junction held 9 bases outside the gene matches. Germline V CDR1 and CDR2: MNHNS, SASEGT.

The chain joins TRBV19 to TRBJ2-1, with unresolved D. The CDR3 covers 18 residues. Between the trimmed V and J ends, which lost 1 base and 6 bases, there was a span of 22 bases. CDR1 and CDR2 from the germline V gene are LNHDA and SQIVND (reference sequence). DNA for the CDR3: TGTGCCAGTAGTATAGTACCCCCCCAGGTGTCCCATTTCAATGAGCAGTTCTTC. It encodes CASSIVPPQVSHFNEQFF.

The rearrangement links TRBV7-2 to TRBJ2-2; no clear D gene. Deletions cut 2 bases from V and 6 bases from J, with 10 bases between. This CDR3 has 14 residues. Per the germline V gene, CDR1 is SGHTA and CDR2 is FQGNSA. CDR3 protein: CASSLLFRSGELFF. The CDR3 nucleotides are TGTGCCAGCAGCTTACTGTTCCGATCCGGGGAGCTGTTTTTT.

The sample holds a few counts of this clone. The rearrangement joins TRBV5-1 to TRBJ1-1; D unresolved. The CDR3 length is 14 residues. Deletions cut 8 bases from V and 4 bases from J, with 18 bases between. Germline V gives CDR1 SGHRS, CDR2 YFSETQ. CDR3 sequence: CASSPGRTTTEAFF. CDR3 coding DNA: TGCGCCAGTTCCCCTGGGAGGACGACCACTGAAGCTTTCTTT.

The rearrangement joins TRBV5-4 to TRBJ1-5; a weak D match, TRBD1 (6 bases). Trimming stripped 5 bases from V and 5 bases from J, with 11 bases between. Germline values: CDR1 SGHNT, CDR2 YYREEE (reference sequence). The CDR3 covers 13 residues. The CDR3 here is CASSQNRDQPQHF. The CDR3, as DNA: TGTGCCAGCAGTCAAAACAGGGATCAGCCCCAGCATTTT.

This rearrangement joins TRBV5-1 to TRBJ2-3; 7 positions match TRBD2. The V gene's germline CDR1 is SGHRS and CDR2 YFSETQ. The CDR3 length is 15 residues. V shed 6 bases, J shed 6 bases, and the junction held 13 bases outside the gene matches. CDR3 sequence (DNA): TGCGCCAGCACCGGCAGAGGCGGGAGCCCGGATACGCAGTATTTT. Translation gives CASTGRGGSPDTQYF.

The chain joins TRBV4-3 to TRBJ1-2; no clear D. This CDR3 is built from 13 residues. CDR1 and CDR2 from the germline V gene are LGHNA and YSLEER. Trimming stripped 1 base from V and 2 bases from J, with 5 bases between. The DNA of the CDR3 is TGCGCCAGCAGCCAAGGGCAGAACTATGGCTACACCTTC. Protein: CASSQGQNYGYTF.

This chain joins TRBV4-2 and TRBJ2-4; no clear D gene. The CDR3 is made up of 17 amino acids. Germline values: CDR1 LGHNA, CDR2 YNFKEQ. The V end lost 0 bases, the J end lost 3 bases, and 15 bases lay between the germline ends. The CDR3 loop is CASSQDQMRSHKNIQYF. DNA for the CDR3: TGTGCCAGCAGCCAAGATCAGATGCGCAGTCACAAAAACATTCAGTACTTC.

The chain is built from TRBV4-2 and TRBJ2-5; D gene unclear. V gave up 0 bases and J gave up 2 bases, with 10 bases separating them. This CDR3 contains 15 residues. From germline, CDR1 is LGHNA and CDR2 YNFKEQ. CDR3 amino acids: CASSQDWNGQETQYF. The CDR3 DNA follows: TGTGCCAGCAGCCAAGATTGGAACGGGCAAGAGACCCAGTACTTC.

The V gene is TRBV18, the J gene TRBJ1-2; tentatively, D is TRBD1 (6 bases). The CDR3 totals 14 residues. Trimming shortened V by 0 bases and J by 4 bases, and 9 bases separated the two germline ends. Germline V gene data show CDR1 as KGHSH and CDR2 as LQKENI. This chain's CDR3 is CASSPPGQPYGYTF. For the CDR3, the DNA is TGTGCCAGCTCACCACCGGGACAACCCTATGGCTACACCTTC.

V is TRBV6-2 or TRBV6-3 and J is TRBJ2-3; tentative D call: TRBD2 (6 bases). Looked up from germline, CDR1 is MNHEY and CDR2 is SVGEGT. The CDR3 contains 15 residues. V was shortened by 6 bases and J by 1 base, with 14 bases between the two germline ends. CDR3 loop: CASSPQEGGTDTQYF. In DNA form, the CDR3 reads TGTGCCAGCAGCCCCCAGGAGGGAGGCACAGATACGCAGTATTTT.